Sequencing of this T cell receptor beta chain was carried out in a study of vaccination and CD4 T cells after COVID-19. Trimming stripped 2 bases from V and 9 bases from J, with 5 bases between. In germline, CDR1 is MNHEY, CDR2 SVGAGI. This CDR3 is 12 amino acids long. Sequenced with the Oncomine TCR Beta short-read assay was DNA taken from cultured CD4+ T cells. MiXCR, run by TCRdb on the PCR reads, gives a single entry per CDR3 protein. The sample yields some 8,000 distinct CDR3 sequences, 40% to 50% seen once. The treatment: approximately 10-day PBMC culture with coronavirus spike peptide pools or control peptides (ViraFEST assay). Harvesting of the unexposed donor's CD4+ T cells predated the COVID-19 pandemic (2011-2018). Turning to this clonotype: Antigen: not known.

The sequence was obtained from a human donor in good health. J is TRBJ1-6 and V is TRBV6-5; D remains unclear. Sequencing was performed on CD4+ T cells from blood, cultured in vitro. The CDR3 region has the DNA TGTGCCAGCAGTTACGGAGCTTCACCCCTCCACTTT. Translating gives CASSYGASPLHF.